This is a list of T cell receptor beta chains from one sample in a study of human T cells and chemical hapten exposure. One entry per CDR3 protein results from TCRdb running MiXCR on the RACE reads. The sample yields over 130,000 distinct CDR3 sequences, over 9.5% seen once. The sequences come from whole blood, collected in connection with sensitization to the hapten diphenylcyclopropenone (DPC). These receptors were collected from a woman between 50 and 59 years old with alopecia areata. Some clones in this sample may be carry-over from other donors' samples. The CDR3 runs from the conserved cysteine through the conserved F or W. Fields, in order: J gene, clone size, D gene, V gene, CDR3 protein, CDR3 DNA. The D gene is left open where the match is weak. Clone size appears in some rows only: once, few, many, or a class for an expanded clone.

J: TRBJ1-1
size: many
D: .
V: TRBV24-1
CDR3: CATSDSYQGASAFF
DNA: TGTGCCACCAGTGATAGCTATCAGGGAGCTTCAGCTTTCTTT

J: TRBJ1-2
size: .
D: .
V: TRBV7-2
CDR3: CASSPGRMHGYTF
DNA: TGTGCCAGCAGCCCCGGACGGATGCATGGCTACACCTTC

J: TRBJ2-6
size: .
D: TRBD2
V: TRBV6-5
CDR3: CASRRGAVSGANVLTF
DNA: TGTGCCAGCAGGCGGGGGGCGGTATCTGGGGCCAACGTCCTGACTTTC

J: TRBJ1-6
size: .
D: TRBD1
V: TRBV13
CDR3: CASSPTGNNSPLHF
DNA: TGTGCCAGCAGCCCGACAGGGAATAATTCACCCCTCCACTTT

J: TRBJ2-2
size: .
D: .
V: TRBV7-9
CDR3: CASSLGTPNTGELFF
DNA: TGTGCCAGCAGCTTAGGGACACCGAACACCGGGGAGCTGTTTTTT

J: TRBJ2-6
size: .
D: .
V: TRBV7-6
CDR3: CASSLEVPVSSGVNVLTF
DNA: TGTGCCAGCAGCTTAGAGGTACCCGTATCCTCTGGGGTCAACGTCCTGACTTTC

J: TRBJ2-3
size: many
D: .
V: TRBV27
CDR3: CASSLTSDTQYF
DNA: TGTGCCAGCAGTTTGACATCAGATACGCAGTATTTT

J: TRBJ1-2
size: once
D: .
V: TRBV6-1
CDR3: CASSEGGTGSGYTF
DNA: TGTGCCAGCAGTGAAGGAGGAACAGGGAGTGGCTACACCTTC

J: TRBJ2-3
size: .
D: .
V: TRBV12-3/TRBV12-4
CDR3: CASSFRQPTDTQYF
DNA: TGTGCCAGCAGTTTCAGGCAGCCCACAGATACGCAGTATTTT

J: TRBJ2-7
size: .
D: .
V: TRBV6-2/TRBV6-3
CDR3: CASSYTGYEQYF
DNA: TGTGCCAGCAGTTACACGGGGTACGAGCAGTACTTC

J: TRBJ2-3
size: many
D: .
V: TRBV20-1
CDR3: CSARRPTDTQYF
DNA: TGCAGTGCTAGAAGACCCACAGATACGCAGTATTTT

J: TRBJ2-1
size: few
D: TRBD2
V: TRBV9
CDR3: CASSVRTGGVHEQFF
DNA: TGTGCCAGCAGCGTAAGAACGGGAGGGGTCCATGAGCAGTTCTTC

J: TRBJ2-6
size: .
D: .
V: TRBV27
CDR3: CASSRRVGSSSGANVLTF
DNA: TGTGCCAGCAGTCGAAGGGTAGGGTCCTCCTCTGGGGCCAACGTCCTGACTTTC

J: TRBJ2-2
size: .
D: TRBD2
V: TRBV6-2/TRBV6-3
CDR3: CASSYLAGTGELFF
DNA: TGTGCCAGCAGTTACCTAGCGGGCACCGGGGAGCTGTTTTTT

J: TRBJ2-5
size: .
D: .
V: TRBV6-6
CDR3: CASSRGRIQETQYF
DNA: TGTGCCAGCAGTAGGGGACGGATTCAAGAGACCCAGTACTTC

J: TRBJ2-4
size: few
D: .
V: TRBV5-8
CDR3: CASSFQQGFEEGQYF
DNA: TGTGCCAGCAGCTTTCAACAGGGTTTCGAAGAGGGTCAGTACTTC

J: TRBJ2-6
size: few
D: .
V: TRBV28
CDR3: CASSLGGTSGANVLTF
DNA: TGTGCCAGCAGTTTGGGGGGAACCTCTGGGGCCAACGTCCTGACTTTC

J: TRBJ2-2
size: few
D: TRBD1
V: TRBV6-2/TRBV6-3
CDR3: CASSSPPLTGVNTGELFF
DNA: TGTGCCAGCAGCTCCCCGCCCCTGACAGGGGTAAACACCGGGGAGCTGTTTTTT

J: TRBJ1-1
size: .
D: TRBD1
V: TRBV7-3
CDR3: CASQQGPNTEAFF
DNA: TGTGCCAGCCAACAGGGGCCGAACACTGAAGCTTTCTTT

J: TRBJ2-7
size: few
D: .
V: TRBV28
CDR3: CASRGFHEQYF
DNA: TGTGCCAGCAGAGGTTTCCACGAGCAGTACTTC

J: TRBJ1-1
size: many
D: .
V: TRBV10-3
CDR3: CAISEKGIEAFF
DNA: TGTGCCATCAGTGAAAAGGGGATTGAAGCTTTCTTT

J: TRBJ2-3
size: many
D: .
V: TRBV7-2
CDR3: CASSVTASTDTQYF
DNA: TGTGCCAGCAGCGTGACAGCTAGCACAGATACGCAGTATTTT

J: TRBJ1-1
size: few
D: .
V: TRBV15
CDR3: CATSRDSGGWTEAFF
DNA: TGTGCCACCAGCAGAGACTCCGGTGGGTGGACTGAAGCTTTCTTT

J: TRBJ1-6
size: few
D: .
V: TRBV3-1
CDR3: CAIGKSTNNSPLHF
DNA: TGTGCCATCGGGAAGTCGACGAATAATTCACCCCTCCACTTT

J: TRBJ1-1
size: .
D: .
V: TRBV29-1
CDR3: CSVEGGGGLGTEAFF
DNA: TGCAGCGTTGAAGGAGGCGGGGGGCTGGGAACTGAAGCTTTCTTT